The 18 T cell receptor beta chains given below trace back to one sample, sequenced in a study of Ad26.COV2.S vaccination and SARS-CoV-2 variants (dated by TCRdb to the early 2020s). Receptor amplification or capture employed the immunoSEQ multiplex PCR assay. TCRdb holds this immuneACCESS table with in-frame rearrangements only. Some clones are missing; in checked studies, unresolved V genes explain under half, and the rest has no known cause. The sample table shows approximately 350,000 clones, and around 90% are seen once. The ten largest account for around 3.6% of the sample. The treatment or condition label for this specimen denotes: some 20 received Ad26.COV2.S at low or high dose, single or two shots; 5 received placebo; per-sample allocation not given. For vaccine and placebo recipients, the sequenced repertoires came from samples collected on day 63 after the first injection. Here the sequenced sample was peripheral blood, taken in a trial of Ad26.COV2.S vaccine versus placebo. The receptors were sampled from a person between 18 and 65 years old who received the Ad26.COV2.S COVID-19 vaccine or a placebo.

This clone was found once. This chain uses TRBV2 with TRBJ2-2; D not resolved. Trimming left V 6 bases short and J 4 bases short, with 12 bases between. CDR1 is SNHLY and CDR2 is FYNNEI in the germline V gene. The CDR3 is 14 residues long. The chain's CDR3 is CASRGNYGTGELFF. CDR3 in DNA: TGTGCCAGCAGGGGGAACTATGGCACCGGGGAGCTGTTTTTT.

This clone appeared a single time. The chain joins TRBV7-9 to TRBJ1-5; possible D gene TRBD1, 6 bases. The germline CDR1 and CDR2 sequences are SEHNR and FQNEAQ (reference sequence). V shed 5 bases and J shed 5 bases, with 13 bases lying between them. This CDR3 spans 14 amino acids. CDR3 nucleotides: TGTGCCAGCAGCCCCCGGGACACTCATCAGCCCCAGCATTTT. This codes for CASSPRDTHQPQHF.

The chain employs TRBV5-6 and TRBJ1-1; D is ambiguous. V shed 1 base and J shed 0 bases, with 7 bases lying between them. The germline V gene encodes CDR1 SGHDT and CDR2 YYEEEE. The CDR3 contains 14 residues. The CDR3 loop reads CASSLYPMNTEAFF. CDR3 sequence (DNA): TGTGCCAGCAGCTTGTACCCCATGAACACTGAAGCTTTCTTT.

The chain couples TRBV30 to TRBJ2-7, with 8 bases lining up with TRBD2. The CDR3 loop spans 14 amino acids. Germline V gene lookup returns CDR1 GTSNPN and CDR2 SVGIG (reference sequence). Trimming at V came to 4 bases and at J to 0 bases, leaving 5 bases not matched to a gene. The CDR3 DNA reads as TGTGCCTGGAACCAGCGGGGGACCTCCTACGAGCAGTACTTC. Translated, it gives CAWNQRGTSYEQYF.

The chain employs TRBV6-5 and TRBJ1-1; D gene uncertain. This CDR3 is 13 amino acids long. CDR1 and CDR2 (germline): MNHEY, SVGAGI. Trimming shortened V by 4 bases and J by 1 base, and 7 bases separated the two germline ends. The chain's CDR3 is CASSWEANTEAFF. In DNA, the CDR3 is TGTGCCAGCAGTTGGGAAGCGAACACTGAAGCTTTCTTT.

Concerning this clone itself: The sample contains more than one DNA sequence encoding this CDR3. J is TRBJ2-7 and V is TRBV5-1, with D maybe TRBD2 (5 bases). V lost 0 bases and J 4 bases, leaving 5 bases between the germline ends. The CDR3 length is 12 residues. Germline CDR1 and CDR2: SGHRS and YFSETQ. The CDR3 bases are TGCGCCAGCAGCTTGGGAGGGTACGAGCAGTACTTC. The encoded protein is CASSLGGYEQYF.

Comment on this clone: The sample contains more than one DNA sequence encoding this CDR3. The CDR3: CASSLGGGNQPQHF. The DNA for the CDR3 is TGTGCCAGCAGCTTAGGGGGTGGCAATCAGCCCCAGCATTTT. The genes are TRBV5-4 and TRBJ1-5, with a weak D call TRBD1 (6 bases). V lost 2 bases, J lost 2 bases, and 8 bases lay in between. From germline, CDR1 is SGHNT and CDR2 YYREEE (reference sequence). This CDR3 has 14 residues.

The rearrangement joins TRBV11-2 to TRBJ1-6; D uncertain. In germline, CDR1 is SGHAT, CDR2 FQNNGV. V lost 0 bases and J 7 bases, leaving 4 bases between the germline ends. The CDR3 has 13 amino acids. CDR3 sequence reads: CASSLEGNSPLHF. CDR3 sequence (DNA): TGTGCCAGCAGCTTAGAGGGGAATTCACCCCTCCACTTT.

This sequence joins TRBV10-3 and TRBJ1-2; 7 nucleotides match TRBD1. The germline V gene has CDR1 ENHRY and CDR2 SYGVKD. The CDR3 is made up of 12 amino acids. The J segment lost 4 bases and the V segment lost 10 bases, leaving 6 bases of the junction unmatched. The CDR3 nucleotides read TGTGCCACCGGACAGGAGCCCTATGGCTACACCTTC. As protein: CATGQEPYGYTF.

V and J are TRBV14 and TRBJ1-1; 8 bases map to TRBD1. V lost 0 bases, J lost 1 base, and 1 base stayed unmatched. The CDR3 is 15 residues long. Germline assignment: CDR1 SGHDN and CDR2 FVKESK. CDR3 residues: CASSQEQGENTEAFF. In nucleotides, the CDR3 is TGTGCCAGCAGCCAAGAACAGGGGGAGAACACTGAAGCTTTCTTT.

This sequence joins TRBV15 and TRBJ1-1; D gene unclear. The CDR3 is 17 residues long. The germline V gene has CDR1 LNHNV and CDR2 YYDKDF (reference sequence). Between the trimmed V and J ends, which lost 0 bases and 3 bases, there was a span of 17 bases. The CDR3 sequence is CATSRDRNPREYTEAFF. The CDR3 DNA reads as TGTGCCACCAGCAGAGATAGGAACCCCAGAGAATACACTGAAGCTTTCTTT.

This clone was detected a few times. CDR3 DNA sequence: TGTGCCAGCAGAAGACAGGGTAATAACTATGGCTACACCTTC. This sequence encodes CASRRQGNNYGYTF. V and J are TRBV6-5 and TRBJ1-2, with 7 bases lining up with TRBD1. CDR1 and CDR2 (germline): MNHEY, SVGAGI. The CDR3 runs 14 residues. V trimming: 6 bases; J trimming: 1 base; junction bases outside the gene matches: 5.

The chain is built from TRBV2 and TRBJ2-7, with D tentatively TRBD2 (7 bases). Trimming pared 2 bases from V and 3 bases from J, leaving 11 bases between. The CDR3 is 14 amino acids. In germline, CDR1 is SNHLY, CDR2 FYNNEI. In DNA, the CDR3 is TGTGCCAGCAGTGAACAGGGAGGGGGCTACGAGCAGTACTTC. Protein: CASSEQGGGYEQYF. Looking up the rest from reference TRBV2 and TRBJ2-7 gives the full variable domain: EPEVTQTPSHQVTQMGQEVILRCVPISNHLYFYWYRQILGQKVEFLVSFYNNEISEKSEIFDDQFSVERPDGSNFTLKIRSTKLEDSAMYFCASSEQGGGYEQYFGPGTRLTVT.

The gene calls are TRBV4-3 and TRBJ2-3; D may correspond to TRBD1 or TRBD2 (5 bases each). Trimming stripped 3 bases from V and 1 base from J, with 11 bases between. The CDR3 totals 15 residues. CDR1 is LGHNA, CDR2 YSLEER, per germline. The CDR3 here is CASSHRGSGTDTQYF. The CDR3 DNA sequence: TGCGCCAGCAGCCACCGGGGCTCGGGCACAGATACGCAGTATTTT.

The rearrangement uses TRBV6-1 and TRBJ2-7; the match to TRBD2 covers 7 bases. V lost 1 base to trimming and J lost 4 bases; unmatched junction nucleotides: 7. This CDR3 spans 15 amino acids. The V gene's germline CDR1 is MNHNS and CDR2 SASEGT. The CDR3 spells CASSEGAKRGYEQYF. The DNA of the CDR3 is TGTGCCAGCAGTGAAGGGGCGAAGCGGGGTTACGAGCAGTACTTC.

J is TRBJ2-2 and V is TRBV10-1, with 11 bases aligning to TRBD2. Losses at the gene ends were 7 bases for V and 4 bases for J; bases not matched to a gene: 8. Germline V lookup: CDR1 WNHNN, CDR2 SYGVQD (reference sequence). CDR3 length: 16 amino acids. CDR3 nucleotide sequence: TGCGCCAGCAAAGGGCTAGCGGGGGGAGGCACCGGGGAGCTGTTTTTT. Protein sequence: CASKGLAGGGTGELFF.

DNA for the CDR3: TGTGCCAGCAGCTCGAACGTTGCTACTAGCACAGATACGCAGTATTTT. It encodes CASSSNVATSTDTQYF. The chain combines TRBV7-2 with TRBJ2-3; unclear D gene. CDR1 SGHTA and CDR2 FQGNSA come from the germline V gene. This CDR3 spans 16 amino acids. V gave up 4 bases and J gave up 0 bases, with 14 bases separating them.

This chain uses TRBV6-5 with TRBJ1-3, with D possibly being TRBD1 (5 bases). With 6 bases removed from V and 0 bases from J, the gap between germline ends came to 12 bases. Germline V CDR1 and CDR2: MNHEY, SVGAGI. The CDR3 has 15 amino acids. This CDR3 reads CASRGGTLSGNTIYF. The CDR3 region has the DNA TGTGCCAGCAGGGGGGGAACGCTCTCTGGAAACACCATATATTTT.